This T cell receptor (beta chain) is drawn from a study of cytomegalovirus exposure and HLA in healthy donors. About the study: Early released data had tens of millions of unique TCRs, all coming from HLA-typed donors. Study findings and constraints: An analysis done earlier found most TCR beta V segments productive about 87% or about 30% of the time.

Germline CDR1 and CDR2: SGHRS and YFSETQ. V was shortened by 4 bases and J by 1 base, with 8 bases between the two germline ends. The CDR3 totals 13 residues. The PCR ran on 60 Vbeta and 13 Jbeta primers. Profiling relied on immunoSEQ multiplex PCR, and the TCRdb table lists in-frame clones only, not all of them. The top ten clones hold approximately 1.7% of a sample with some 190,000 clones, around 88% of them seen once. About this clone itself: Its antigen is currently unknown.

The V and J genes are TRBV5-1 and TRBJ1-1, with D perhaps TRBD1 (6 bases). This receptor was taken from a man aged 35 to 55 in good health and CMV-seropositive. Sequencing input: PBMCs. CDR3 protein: CASSKTGNTEAFF. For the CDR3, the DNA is TGCGCCAGCAGCAAGACAGGGAACACTGAAGCTTTCTTT.